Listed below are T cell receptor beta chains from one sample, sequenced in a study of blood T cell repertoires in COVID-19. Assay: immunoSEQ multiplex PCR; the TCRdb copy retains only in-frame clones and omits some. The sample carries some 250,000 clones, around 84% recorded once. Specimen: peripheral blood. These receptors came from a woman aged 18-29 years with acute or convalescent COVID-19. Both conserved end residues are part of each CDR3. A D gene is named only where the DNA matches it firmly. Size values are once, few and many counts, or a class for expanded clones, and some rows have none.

CDR3 DNA: TGTGCCAGCAGCCTTGGACTCGGAGACGAGCAGTACTTC
CDR3 protein: CASSLGLGDEQYF
clone size: NA
J gene: TRBJ2-7
D gene: NA
V gene: TRBV7-6

CDR3 DNA: TGTGCCAGCAGCCAATCTAACGAGCGGGAGGGGTTCTTC
CDR3 protein: CASSQSNEREGFF
clone size: NA
J gene: TRBJ2-1
D gene: TRBD2
V gene: TRBV3-1/TRBV3-2

CDR3 DNA: TGTGCCAGCAGCTTGGGCCAGGGCGTTACTGAAGCTTTCTTT
CDR3 protein: CASSLGQGVTEAFF
clone size: NA
J gene: TRBJ1-1
D gene: NA
V gene: TRBV5-6

CDR3 DNA: TGTGCCAGCAGTGTACTCGTGGCTAGCGGGAGCAAATCCTCTAGGAAGCAGTTCTTC
CDR3 protein: CASSVLVASGSKSSRKQFF
clone size: NA
J gene: TRBJ2-1
D gene: TRBD2
V gene: TRBV6-1

CDR3 DNA: TGCGCCAGCAGCTCTGGGGCGGGGGCGGGGACTGAAGCTTTCTTT
CDR3 protein: CASSSGAGAGTEAFF
clone size: NA
J gene: TRBJ1-1
D gene: NA
V gene: TRBV5-1

CDR3 DNA: TGTGCCAGCAGCTCCCGGGGGGAGTACGAGCAGTACTTC
CDR3 protein: CASSSRGEYEQYF
clone size: NA
J gene: TRBJ2-7
D gene: TRBD2
V gene: TRBV7-2

CDR3 DNA: TGCAGTGCTACATACACTGAAGCTTTCTTT
CDR3 protein: CSATYTEAFF
clone size: NA
J gene: TRBJ1-1
D gene: NA
V gene: TRBV20-1

CDR3 DNA: TGTGCCAGCAGGTCGTTTTCGTCCGGGGAGCTGTTTTTT
CDR3 protein: CASRSFSSGELFF
clone size: NA
J gene: TRBJ2-2
D gene: NA
V gene: TRBV6-5

CDR3 DNA: TGTGCCAGCAGCGCAGGCTATTCACAGCCCCAGCATTTT
CDR3 protein: CASSAGYSQPQHF
clone size: NA
J gene: TRBJ1-5
D gene: NA
V gene: TRBV5-6

CDR3 DNA: TGCAGTGCTAGTCCACACCGAACGGGAAACACCATATATTTT
CDR3 protein: CSASPHRTGNTIYF
clone size: NA
J gene: TRBJ1-3
D gene: NA
V gene: TRBV20-1

CDR3 DNA: TGTGCCAGCAGCCAAGAAGGCGGGGCCACTAATGAAAAACTGTTTTTT
CDR3 protein: CASSQEGGATNEKLFF
clone size: NA
J gene: TRBJ1-4
D gene: NA
V gene: TRBV3-1/TRBV3-2

CDR3 DNA: TGTGCCAGCAGCTTAGGATGGTTCGGGAGCCGGGGCAATGAGCAGTTCTTC
CDR3 protein: CASSLGWFGSRGNEQFF
clone size: NA
J gene: TRBJ2-1
D gene: NA
V gene: TRBV7-8

CDR3 DNA: TGTGCCAGCAGTTTACGACAGGGCGGTGAAGCTTTCTTT
CDR3 protein: CASSLRQGGEAFF
clone size: NA
J gene: TRBJ1-1
D gene: TRBD1
V gene: TRBV27

CDR3 DNA: TGTGCCAGCAGTCCCACAGGGCCTGGGGCCAACGTCCTGACTTTC
CDR3 protein: CASSPTGPGANVLTF
clone size: NA
J gene: TRBJ2-6
D gene: NA
V gene: TRBV6-5

CDR3 DNA: TGTGCCACCAGTGATCCAAACAGGGGGAGGGCGGAACGCTACACCTTC
CDR3 protein: CATSDPNRGRAERYTF
clone size: once
J gene: TRBJ1-2
D gene: TRBD1
V gene: TRBV24-1

CDR3 DNA: TGTGCCACGAGGCGGGGGACACCCCCTGAAGCTTTCTTT
CDR3 protein: CATRRGTPPEAFF
clone size: NA
J gene: TRBJ1-1
D gene: NA
V gene: TRBV28

CDR3 DNA: TGTGCCAGCGCAGGGCAAACTGAAGCTTTCTTT
CDR3 protein: CASAGQTEAFF
clone size: NA
J gene: TRBJ1-1
D gene: NA
V gene: TRBV12-3/TRBV12-4

CDR3 DNA: TGTGCCAGCAGCCAAGCTACGTACGAGCAGTACTTC
CDR3 protein: CASSQATYEQYF
clone size: few
J gene: TRBJ2-7
D gene: NA
V gene: TRBV3-1/TRBV3-2

CDR3 DNA: TGCGCCAGCAGCTCCCCGGGACTACAAGTAGAGGGGCAGTTCTTC
CDR3 protein: CASSSPGLQVEGQFF
clone size: NA
J gene: TRBJ2-1
D gene: TRBD2
V gene: TRBV5-1

CDR3 DNA: TGTGCCAGCAGCCCAAACCCGGGACTAGCGGGAGCGGCAGATACGCAGTATTTT
CDR3 protein: CASSPNPGLAGAADTQYF
clone size: NA
J gene: TRBJ2-3
D gene: TRBD2
V gene: TRBV7-6

CDR3 DNA: TGTGCCAGCAGTGAAACAATTGGGACAGGGCCAGAGACCCAGTACTTC
CDR3 protein: CASSETIGTGPETQYF
clone size: few
J gene: TRBJ2-5
D gene: TRBD1
V gene: TRBV6-1

CDR3 DNA: TGTGCCAGCGCTCCGGACTATTCTGGAAACACCATATATTTT
CDR3 protein: CASAPDYSGNTIYF
clone size: NA
J gene: TRBJ1-3
D gene: NA
V gene: TRBV2

CDR3 DNA: TGCAGCGTTGAAGATCTAACTGAAGCTTTCTTT
CDR3 protein: CSVEDLTEAFF
clone size: NA
J gene: TRBJ1-1
D gene: NA
V gene: TRBV29-1

CDR3 DNA: TGTGCCAGCAGCTCCACTGAGCGGCGGCTTAGCACAGATACGCAGTATTTT
CDR3 protein: CASSSTERRLSTDTQYF
clone size: NA
J gene: TRBJ2-3
D gene: NA
V gene: TRBV7-3

CDR3 DNA: TGTCGCGCCCGGGGGACTAGCGGGAGGGCGTGTTGCACCGGGGAGCTGTTTTTT
CDR3 protein: CRARGTSGRACCTGELFF
clone size: NA
J gene: TRBJ2-2
D gene: TRBD2
V gene: TRBV28

CDR3 DNA: TGTGCCAGCAGTGAAGGGGCAGCTAGCACAGATACGCAGTATTTT
CDR3 protein: CASSEGAASTDTQYF
clone size: NA
J gene: TRBJ2-3
D gene: NA
V gene: TRBV6-1

CDR3 DNA: TGTGCCAGCAGTGACTCGGAGACCGGGGAGCTGTTTTTT
CDR3 protein: CASSDSETGELFF
clone size: NA
J gene: TRBJ2-2
D gene: NA
V gene: TRBV6-4

CDR3 DNA: TGTGCCAGCAGCCAGGGGACTAGCCTCCAAGAGACCCAGTACTTC
CDR3 protein: CASSQGTSLQETQYF
clone size: NA
J gene: TRBJ2-5
D gene: TRBD2
V gene: TRBV28

CDR3 DNA: TGCGCCAGCAGCCCCCGTACAGGGGCCAATTCACCCCTCCACTTT
CDR3 protein: CASSPRTGANSPLHF
clone size: NA
J gene: TRBJ1-6
D gene: TRBD1
V gene: TRBV5-1

CDR3 DNA: TGCGCCAGCAGCAGCGGACAGGGGGCGAACCAGCCCCAGCATTTT
CDR3 protein: CASSSGQGANQPQHF
clone size: NA
J gene: TRBJ1-5
D gene: TRBD1
V gene: TRBV5-1

CDR3 DNA: TGTGCCAGCAGTGAACTCGGTGAGGAGACCCAGTACTTC
CDR3 protein: CASSELGEETQYF
clone size: NA
J gene: TRBJ2-5
D gene: NA
V gene: TRBV2

CDR3 DNA: TGCGCCAGCAGCCAAGAGCCTAGCGGGGGGGTAGGGGAGCTGTTTTTT
CDR3 protein: CASSQEPSGGVGELFF
clone size: NA
J gene: TRBJ2-2
D gene: TRBD2
V gene: TRBV4-3

CDR3 DNA: TGTGCCAGCAGCGTAGTCCTAGCCGGCGAGCAGTACTTC
CDR3 protein: CASSVVLAGEQYF
clone size: NA
J gene: TRBJ2-7
D gene: NA
V gene: TRBV9

CDR3 DNA: TGTGCCAGTACCCGGGACAGGGGTGAAAAACTGTTTTTT
CDR3 protein: CASTRDRGEKLFF
clone size: NA
J gene: TRBJ1-4
D gene: TRBD1
V gene: TRBV19

CDR3 DNA: TGTGCCAGCAGTTTATATCCCCTACAGGGTCCCACCTACGAGCAGTACTTC
CDR3 protein: CASSLYPLQGPTYEQYF
clone size: NA
J gene: TRBJ2-7
D gene: NA
V gene: TRBV28